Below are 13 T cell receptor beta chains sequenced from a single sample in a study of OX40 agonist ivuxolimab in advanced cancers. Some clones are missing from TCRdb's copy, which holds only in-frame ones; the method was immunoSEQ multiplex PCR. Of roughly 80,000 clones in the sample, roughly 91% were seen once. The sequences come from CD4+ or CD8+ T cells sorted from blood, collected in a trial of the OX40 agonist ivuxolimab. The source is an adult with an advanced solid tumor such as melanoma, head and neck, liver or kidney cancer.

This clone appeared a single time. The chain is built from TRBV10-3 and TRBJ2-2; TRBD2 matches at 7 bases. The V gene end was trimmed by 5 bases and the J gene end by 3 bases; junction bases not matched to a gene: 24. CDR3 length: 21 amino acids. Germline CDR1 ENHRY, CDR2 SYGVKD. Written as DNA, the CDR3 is TGTGCCATCAGTATAACGCCTAGCGGATTACAAGTGGATGGGGACACCGGGGAGCTGTTTTTT. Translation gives CAISITPSGLQVDGDTGELFF.

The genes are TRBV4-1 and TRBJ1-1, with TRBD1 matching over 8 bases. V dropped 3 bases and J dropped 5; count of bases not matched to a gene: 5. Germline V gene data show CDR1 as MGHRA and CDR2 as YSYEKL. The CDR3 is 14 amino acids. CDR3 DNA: TGCGCCAGCAGCCAGGCAACAGGGGGTACTGAAGCTTTCTTT. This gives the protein CASSQATGGTEAFF.

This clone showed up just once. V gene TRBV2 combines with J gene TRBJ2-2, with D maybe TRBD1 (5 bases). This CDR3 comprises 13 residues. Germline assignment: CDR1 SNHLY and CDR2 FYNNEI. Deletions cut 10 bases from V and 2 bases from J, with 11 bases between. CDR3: CAMGRLNTGELFF. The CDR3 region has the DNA TGTGCCATGGGGCGGCTTAACACCGGGGAGCTGTTTTTT.

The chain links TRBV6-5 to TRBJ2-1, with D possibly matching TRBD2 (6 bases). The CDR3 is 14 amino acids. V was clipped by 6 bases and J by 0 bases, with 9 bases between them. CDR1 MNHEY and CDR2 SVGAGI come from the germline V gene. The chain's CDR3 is CASRGGRSYNEQFF. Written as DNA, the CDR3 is TGTGCCAGCAGGGGGGGACGCTCCTACAATGAGCAGTTCTTC.

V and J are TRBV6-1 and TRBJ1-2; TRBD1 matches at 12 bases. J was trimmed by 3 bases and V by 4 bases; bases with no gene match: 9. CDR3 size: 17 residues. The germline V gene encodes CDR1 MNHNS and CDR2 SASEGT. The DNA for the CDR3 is TGTGCCAGCAGTGTTCCGGGACAGGGGGCATTGCACTATGGCTACACCTTC. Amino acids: CASSVPGQGALHYGYTF.

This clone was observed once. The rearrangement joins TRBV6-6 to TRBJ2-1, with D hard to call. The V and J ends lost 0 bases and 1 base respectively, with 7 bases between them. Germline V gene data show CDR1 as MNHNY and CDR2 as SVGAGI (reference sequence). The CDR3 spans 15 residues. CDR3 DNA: TGTGCCAGCAGTTACTCGTCCCCATCCTACAATGAGCAGTTCTTC. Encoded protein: CASSYSSPSYNEQFF.

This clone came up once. Here the CDR3 DNA reads TGCGCCAGCAGCCAGGCAGGGGACACCTACGAGCAGTACTTC. This translates into CASSQAGDTYEQYF. The rearrangement uses TRBV4-1 and TRBJ2-7; TRBD1 might be the D (6 bases). The CDR3 is made up of 14 amino acids. CDR1 is MGHRA, CDR2 YSYEKL, per germline. Trimming cost V 3 bases and J 2 bases, with 11 bases left between them.

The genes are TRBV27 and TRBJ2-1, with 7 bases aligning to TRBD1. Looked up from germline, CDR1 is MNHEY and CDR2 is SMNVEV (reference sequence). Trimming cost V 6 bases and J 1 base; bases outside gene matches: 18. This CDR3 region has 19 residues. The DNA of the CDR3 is TGTGCCAGCAGCTTCGATATTACAGGGGACCCCCTATCCTACAATGAGCAGTTCTTC. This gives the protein CASSFDITGDPLSYNEQFF.

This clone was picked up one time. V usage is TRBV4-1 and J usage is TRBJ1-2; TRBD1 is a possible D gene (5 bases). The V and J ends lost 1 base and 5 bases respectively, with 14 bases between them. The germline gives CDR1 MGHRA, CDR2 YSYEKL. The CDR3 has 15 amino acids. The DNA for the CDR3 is TGCGCCAGCAGCCAAGGTTTCAGGGAGGTATATGGCTACACCTTC. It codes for CASSQGFREVYGYTF.

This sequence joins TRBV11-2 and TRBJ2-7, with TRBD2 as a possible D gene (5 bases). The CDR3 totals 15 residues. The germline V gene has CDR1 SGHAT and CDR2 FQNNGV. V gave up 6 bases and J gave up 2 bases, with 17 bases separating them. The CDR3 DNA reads TGTGCCAGCAGTTTTAGTCCCGGACTTCCCTACGAGCAGTACTTC. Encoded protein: CASSFSPGLPYEQYF.

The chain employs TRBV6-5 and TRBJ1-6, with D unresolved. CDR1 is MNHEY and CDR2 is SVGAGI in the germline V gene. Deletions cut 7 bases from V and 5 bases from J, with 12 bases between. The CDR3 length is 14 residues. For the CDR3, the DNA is TGTGCCAGCAAAAATGAGAGAAATAATTCACCCCTCCACTTT. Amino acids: CASKNERNNSPLHF.

Here the CDR3 reads CASSLNGQGSNTEAFF. The CDR3 DNA follows: TGTGCCAGCAGCTTAAATGGGCAGGGGTCAAACACTGAAGCTTTCTTT. J is TRBJ1-1 and V is TRBV7-9; TRBD1 might be the D (6 bases). CDR1 is SEHNR, CDR2 FQNEAQ, per germline (reference sequence). Between the trimmed V and J ends, which lost 2 bases and 2 bases, there was a span of 15 bases. There are 16 residues in the CDR3.

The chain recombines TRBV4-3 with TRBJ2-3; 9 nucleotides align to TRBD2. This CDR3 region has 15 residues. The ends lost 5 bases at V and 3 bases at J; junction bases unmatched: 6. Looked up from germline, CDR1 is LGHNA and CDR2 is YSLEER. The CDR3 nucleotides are TGCGCCAGCAGCGCTAGCGGGATAGGGACAGATACGCAGTATTTT. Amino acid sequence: CASSASGIGTDTQYF.